The 2 T cell receptor beta chains presented below share a single source sample, sequenced in a study of cytomegalovirus exposure and HLA in healthy donors. In the PCR, 60 Vbeta and 13 Jbeta primers were used. Sequenced by immunoSEQ multiplex PCR; TCRdb stores in-frame clones only, minus some. The table lists 120,000 or so clones, approximately 80% of them singletons. Sequencing was done on a sample of PBMCs. Receptor source: a man aged 18-30 years in good health and CMV-seronegative.

The CDR3 DNA reads TGTGCCAGCAGCCAAGTCGGCGGTGGCTACAATGAGCAGTTCTTC. As protein: CASSQVGGGYNEQFF. This chain uses TRBV14 with TRBJ2-1; D gene unclear. Trimming cost V 1 base and J 3 bases, with 10 bases left between them. The CDR3 has 15 amino acids. Germline values: CDR1 SGHDN, CDR2 FVKESK.

The rearrangement uses TRBV7-2 and TRBJ1-3; D uncertain. V lost 5 bases to trimming and J lost 0 bases, with 8 bases between them. This CDR3 spans 14 amino acids. Germline CDR1 is SGHTA and CDR2 is FQGNSA. CDR3 sequence (DNA): TGTGCCAGCAGCCGAACTGCCTCTGGAAACACCATATATTTT. Translated, it gives CASSRTASGNTIYF.